What follows are 29 T cell receptor beta chains derived from one specimen sequenced in a study of graft-versus-host responses after intestinal transplantation. These receptors have no known antigen. Some clones are missing from TCRdb's copy, which holds only in-frame ones; the method was immunoSEQ multiplex PCR. The top ten clones hold around 0.49% of a sample with some 90,000 clones, over 85% of them seen once. The source material was unstimulated CD8+ T cells sorted from spleen or lymph node cells, sampled before intestinal transplant. The receptors here all came from a human donor who received an intestinal transplant.

This sequence joins TRBV19 and TRBJ2-5, with 13 bases that match TRBD2. The CDR3 is made up of 17 amino acids. V trimming: 5 bases; J trimming: 1 base; junction bases outside the gene matches: 7. CDR1 LNHDA and CDR2 SQIVND come from the germline V gene (reference sequence). This CDR3 is CASSSTSGGPIQETQYF. The CDR3 DNA follows: TGTGCCAGTAGTTCGACTAGCGGGGGGCCGATCCAAGAGACCCAGTACTTC.

V is TRBV28 and J is TRBJ2-7; tentatively, D is TRBD2 (5 bases). The germline V gene encodes CDR1 MDHEN and CDR2 SYDVKM. The V gene lost 2 bases and the J gene lost 7 bases, with 9 bases spanning the gap. The CDR3 has 12 residues. CDR3 residues: CASSLARAEQYF. The CDR3 DNA reads TGTGCCAGCAGTTTAGCGAGGGCGGAGCAGTACTTC.

The J gene is TRBJ2-7, the V gene TRBV19; 9 positions match TRBD1. V shed 5 bases, J shed 5 bases, and the junction held 7 bases outside the gene matches. The CDR3 is 14 residues long. Germline CDR1 and CDR2: LNHDA and SQIVND (reference sequence). The CDR3 spells CASSFGTGSHEQYF. CDR3 sequence (DNA): TGTGCCAGTAGTTTCGGGACAGGGTCCCACGAGCAGTACTTC.

The gene calls are TRBV13 and TRBJ1-2; perhaps TRBD1 as D (6 bases). Trimming took off 2 bases at V and 5 bases at J, with 15 bases between the two ends. CDR1 is PRHDT and CDR2 is FYEKMQ in the germline V gene (reference sequence). The CDR3 runs 15 residues. The CDR3 DNA sequence: TGTGCCAGCAGCTTAAGGGGTGGACAGCCATATGGCTACACCTTC. This encodes CASSLRGGQPYGYTF.

J is TRBJ2-7 and V is TRBV5-1, with D possibly matching TRBD1 (5 bases). The CDR3 length is 13 residues. Trimming shortened V by 0 bases and J by 2 bases, and 6 bases separated the two germline ends. Germline loops: CDR1 SGHRS, CDR2 YFSETQ. The CDR3 reads CASSLETAYEQYF. In DNA form, the CDR3 reads TGCGCCAGCAGCTTGGAGACAGCCTACGAGCAGTACTTC.

The chain employs TRBV5-1 and TRBJ2-3; no definite D call. Between the trimmed V and J ends, which lost 6 bases and 9 bases, there was a span of 17 bases. The CDR3 is 13 residues long. Germline V gives CDR1 SGHRS, CDR2 YFSETQ. This CDR3 is CASTPGLPGTQYF. The CDR3 DNA reads as TGCGCCAGCACCCCTGGGCTGCCTGGGACGCAGTATTTT.

The CDR3 DNA sequence: TGTGCCACCAGCAGAGAGCCCGATGAGGAGGGCTACACCTTC. Protein: CATSREPDEEGYTF. The V and J genes are TRBV15 and TRBJ1-2; D remains unclear. The V gene's germline CDR1 is LNHNV and CDR2 YYDKDF (reference sequence). This CDR3 is 14 amino acids long. The V gene lost 0 bases and the J gene lost 8 bases, with 13 bases spanning the gap.

CDR3 amino acids: CASSQDQRASGYEQYF. CDR3 sequence (DNA): TGCGCCAGCAGCCAAGATCAAAGGGCTAGCGGCTACGAGCAGTACTTC. This rearrangement joins TRBV4-1 to TRBJ2-7; 7 bases align to TRBD2. Germline V gene data show CDR1 as MGHRA and CDR2 as YSYEKL. CDR3 size: 16 residues. V lost 0 bases, J lost 3 bases, and 8 bases stayed unmatched.

This chain connects TRBV27 to TRBJ1-4; a weak D match, TRBD1 (6 bases). This CDR3 contains 15 residues. Between the trimmed V and J ends, which lost 10 bases and 3 bases, there was a span of 18 bases. Per germline, CDR1 MNHEY and CDR2 SMNVEV (reference sequence). CDR3 loop: CATQTYPGANEKLFF. As DNA, the CDR3 is TGTGCCACCCAAACCTACCCAGGGGCTAATGAAAAACTGTTTTTT.

J is TRBJ2-6 and V is TRBV27, with 7 nucleotides matching TRBD2. The germline V gene encodes CDR1 MNHEY and CDR2 SMNVEV (reference sequence). J was trimmed by 2 bases and V by 4 bases; bases with no gene match: 5. The length of the CDR3 is 16 residues. Here the CDR3 DNA reads TGTGCCAGCAGTTATCTAGCGGCGGCTGGGGCCAACGTCCTGACTTTC. It specifies CASSYLAAAGANVLTF.

V and J are TRBV7-9 and TRBJ2-3, with 13 positions matching TRBD2. The germline V gene encodes CDR1 SEHNR and CDR2 FQNEAQ (reference sequence). The CDR3 covers 19 residues. The junction had 17 bases not matched to a gene; V was cut back by 6 bases and J by 5 bases. In nucleotides, the CDR3 is TGTGCCAGCAGGAAAAAACTAGCGGGAGGGCCGGAGTTTTTAGATACGCAGTATTTT. This gives the protein CASRKKLAGGPEFLDTQYF.

Note on this clone: Compared with germline, one end of the junction differs, possibly owing to a read error. V and J are TRBV30 and TRBJ1-1, with D tentatively TRBD1 (5 bases). CDR1 and CDR2 from the germline V gene are GTSNPN and SVGIG (reference sequence). The CDR3 runs 11 residues. CDR3 in amino acids: CAWSNPRGAVF. CDR3 nucleotide sequence: TGTGCCTGGAGTAACCCCCGCGGGGCGGTCTTT.

The chain carries TRBV6-1 and TRBJ1-5; possibly TRBD1 for D (5 bases). V shed 4 bases and J shed 7 bases, with 20 bases lying between them. The CDR3 is 16 residues long. CDR1 and CDR2 from the germline V gene are MNHNS and SASEGT. Here the CDR3 DNA reads TGTGCCAGCAGTGCCAACCGGGGGGTGTGGGGACAGCCCCAGCATTTT. It is translated as CASSANRGVWGQPQHF.

The chain uses TRBV28 and TRBJ1-1; D uncertain. Trimming shortened V by 3 bases and J by 4 bases, and 12 bases separated the two germline ends. Germline CDR1 is MDHEN and CDR2 is SYDVKM. The CDR3 is 14 residues long. The CDR3 DNA follows: TGTGCCAGCAGTTTTCATCCCCCCCCCACTGAAGCTTTCTTT. This codes for CASSFHPPPTEAFF.

The CDR3 DNA is TGCGCCAGCAGTGAGTCCGGGGTCTCTGGGGCCAACGTCCTGACTTTC. This codes for CASSESGVSGANVLTF. This chain connects TRBV10-2 to TRBJ2-6, with D perhaps TRBD2 (5 bases). The CDR3 extends over 16 amino acids. V was pared by 0 bases and J by 0 bases, with 6 bases between. Germline CDR1 WSHSY, CDR2 SAAADI.

The rearrangement joins TRBV30 to TRBJ1-1; D might be TRBD1 (5 bases). V shed 3 bases and J shed 4 bases, with 18 bases lying between them. CDR3 length: 15 residues. CDR1 GTSNPN and CDR2 SVGIG come from the germline V gene (reference sequence). The DNA of the CDR3 is TGTGCCTGGAGCATGACGGGGGTTTTGAGCACTGAAGCTTTCTTT. This translates into CAWSMTGVLSTEAFF. The full variable domain, completed using reference TRBV30 and TRBJ1-1, is SQTIHQWPATLVQPVGSPLSLECTVEGTSNPNLYWYRQAAGRGLQLLFYSVGIGQISSEVPQNLSASRPQDRQFILSSKKLLLSDSGFYLCAWSMTGVLSTEAFFGQGTRLTVV.

The rearrangement joins TRBV30 to TRBJ1-2; D ambiguous. The CDR3 is 11 residues long. CDR1 is GTSNPN and CDR2 is SVGIG in the germline V gene (reference sequence). V was pared by 1 base and J by 5 bases, with 5 bases between. The CDR3 coding sequence is TGTGCCTGGAGTGAGCCATATGGCTACACCTTC. Protein sequence: CAWSEPYGYTF.

J is TRBJ1-1 and V is TRBV6-6; D is ambiguous. V was pared by 5 bases and J by 7 bases, with 20 bases between. CDR1 and CDR2 (germline): MNHNY, SVGAGI (reference sequence). This CDR3 has 15 amino acids. This CDR3 reads CASSPRSGSGSEAFF. CDR3 coding DNA: TGTGCCAGCAGTCCCCGATCGGGGTCGGGCAGTGAAGCTTTCTTT.

In its sample, this clone was seen once. The chain links TRBV19 to TRBJ2-7; D gene uncertain. Trimming pared 5 bases from V and 6 bases from J, leaving 8 bases between. Germline-derived CDR1 and CDR2 are LNHDA and SQIVND (reference sequence). This CDR3 region has 11 residues. The CDR3 sequence: CASSFSGEQYF. CDR3 sequence (DNA): TGTGCCAGTAGTTTCTCAGGCGAGCAGTACTTC.

The CDR3 is CASSYRDRVDEQYF. As DNA, the CDR3 is TGTGCCAGCAGTTACCGGGACAGGGTGGACGAGCAGTACTTC. The chain links TRBV6-5 to TRBJ2-5; 9 bases align to TRBD1. The assigned J gene may be wrong: the sequence end matches TRBJ2-7 better. Germline V gene data show CDR1 as MNHEY and CDR2 as SVGAGI. The CDR3 extends over 14 amino acids.

This clone has only one observation. The chain employs TRBV7-9 and TRBJ2-7; the D is unclear. The V end lost 4 bases, the J end lost 2 bases, and 6 bases lay between the germline ends. The CDR3 has 12 residues. Germline V gene data show CDR1 as SEHNR and CDR2 as FQNEAQ (reference sequence). The CDR3: CASSSSAYEQYF. The DNA for the CDR3 is TGTGCCAGCAGCTCCTCCGCCTACGAGCAGTACTTC.

The chain employs TRBV30 and TRBJ2-6, with 7 positions matching TRBD2. Germline loops: CDR1 GTSNPN, CDR2 SVGIG (reference sequence). CDR3 length: 16 amino acids. With V trimmed by 2 bases and J by 1 base, 5 bases remained unmatched. The CDR3 DNA follows: TGTGCCTGGAGTCCCGGGGAGGGTTCTGGGGCCAACGTCCTGACTTTC. Translating it yields CAWSPGEGSGANVLTF.

The gene calls are TRBV4-1 and TRBJ1-1; TRBD1 might be the D (6 bases). Trimming removed 3 bases at V and 4 bases at J, with 6 bases between. CDR1 and CDR2 from the germline V gene are MGHRA and YSYEKL. There are 12 residues in the CDR3. The CDR3 sequence: CASSQGATEAFF. The CDR3 region has the DNA TGCGCCAGCAGCCAGGGGGCCACTGAAGCTTTCTTT.

J is TRBJ1-2 and V is TRBV7-2; 9 nucleotides agree with TRBD1. CDR3 length: 14 residues. Trimming took 5 bases from V and 4 from J; bases not matched to a gene: 5. Germline-derived CDR1 and CDR2 are SGHTA and FQGNSA. The CDR3 loop reads CASSQGQGTYGYTF. The DNA of the CDR3 is TGTGCCAGCAGCCAAGGACAGGGGACCTATGGCTACACCTTC.

The rearrangement joins TRBV30 to TRBJ2-7; TRBD2 matches at 13 bases. From germline, CDR1 is GTSNPN and CDR2 SVGIG (reference sequence). CDR3 length: 19 residues. V lost 0 bases, J lost 0 bases, and 11 bases stayed unmatched. The CDR3 coding sequence is TGTGCCTGGAGTGTTGTTCGGACTAGCGGGAGTATCCGCTCCTACGAGCAGTACTTC. This translates into CAWSVVRTSGSIRSYEQYF.

This clone was found a few times. The chain employs TRBV6-5 and TRBJ1-5; D is unresolved. V shed 5 bases and J shed 0 bases, with 8 bases lying between them. Germline lookup yields CDR1 MNHEY and CDR2 SVGAGI. The CDR3 has 14 amino acids. CDR3 sequence: CASSTDGSNQPQHF. The CDR3 DNA sequence: TGTGCCAGCAGTACAGACGGTAGCAATCAGCCCCAGCATTTT.

This clone came up a few times. The chain uses TRBV19 and TRBJ1-6; TRBD1 matches at 7 bases. The CDR3 length is 14 residues. Germline V gives CDR1 LNHDA, CDR2 SQIVND (reference sequence). V trimming: 3 bases; J trimming: 6 bases; junction bases outside the gene matches: 2. Here the CDR3 reads CASSMAGGNSPLHF. CDR3 coding DNA: TGTGCCAGTAGTATGGCAGGGGGTAATTCACCCCTCCACTTT.

V and J are TRBV4-2 and TRBJ2-1; 8 bases line up with TRBD1. Trimming cost V 2 bases and J 7 bases; bases outside gene matches: 7. Germline loops: CDR1 LGHNA, CDR2 YNFKEQ. The CDR3 extends over 15 amino acids. The CDR3 DNA reads as TGTGCCAGCAGCCAACCCTCGACAGGGGCAAATGAGCAGTTCTTC. It is translated as CASSQPSTGANEQFF.

The chain carries TRBV27 and TRBJ2-7, with D perhaps TRBD2 (7 bases). The V end lost 8 bases, the J end lost 2 bases, and 13 bases lay between the germline ends. The CDR3 loop spans 13 amino acids. The germline CDR1 and CDR2 sequences are MNHEY and SMNVEV (reference sequence). DNA for the CDR3: TGTGCCAGCTCCCGAGGGGGGGCCTACGAGCAGTACTTC. Protein: CASSRGGAYEQYF.